This T cell receptor (beta chain) was captured by sequencing in a study of shared clonotypes between healthy human individuals. About the research overall: There were three CD4 naive, three CD4 memory, two CD8 naive and one CD8 memory plates per donor. Study outcomes and limitations: Only blood was sampled, and tissue TCR repertoires likely differ from blood ones.

Recent vaccinations or acute infections were absent in the healthy HIV-negative adult donors. All of the donors resided in Nashville, Tennessee, and each was a Caucasian adult. V dropped 6 bases and J dropped 4; count of bases not matched to a gene: 10. Germline CDR1 is SGHRS and CDR2 is YFSETQ. CDR3 length equals 14 residues. Generated by immunoSEQ multiplex PCR, the TCRdb table keeps only in-frame clones and is missing some. Altogether under 550,000 clones are present, roughly 95% being singletons, with the ten largest covering roughly 0.06%. As regards this clone: Its target is unknown.

The TCR comes from a woman aged 30 to 39 in good health. This chain connects TRBV5-1 to TRBJ2-7, with 7 nucleotides matching TRBD1. The sequenced sample was naive CD4+ T cells sorted from blood. The subset here: CD45RA+ positively selected. CDR3 coding DNA: TGCGCCAGCAAAACCCAAGACAGGGCGTACGAGCAGTACTTC. It specifies CASKTQDRAYEQYF. Drawing the rest from reference TRBV5-1 and TRBJ2-7, the complete variable domain is KAGVTQTPRYLIKTRGQQVTLSCSPISGHRSVSWYQQTPGQGLQFLFEYFSETQRNKGNFPGRFSGRQFSNSRSEMNVSTLELGDSALYLCASKTQDRAYEQYFGPGTRLTVT.